Listed below are T cell receptor beta chains from one sample, sequenced in a study of T cell responses to AZD1222 COVID-19 vaccine. Sequenced by immunoSEQ multiplex PCR; TCRdb stores in-frame clones only, minus some. The sample lists 95,000 to 150,000 clones, roughly nine tenths seen once, with around 1.7% in the top ten. The sample was peripheral blood, taken on day 0 of AZD1222 vaccination. The receptors here all came from an adult in good health. Both conserved end residues are part of each CDR3. Fields, in order: V gene, J gene, D gene, CDR3 protein, CDR3 DNA. D genes are given only for firm matches.

>TRBV18|TRBJ2-7|TRBD1
CASSPGTEAYEQYF
TGTGCCAGCTCACCCGGGACAGAGGCTTACGAGCAGTACTTC
>TRBV4-1|TRBJ2-7|TRBD2
CASSQEWLAGGRHEQYF
TGCGCCAGCAGCCAAGAGTGGCTAGCGGGGGGGAGGCACGAGCAGTACTTC
>TRBV28|TRBJ2-4|-
CASTRPGTPFGSNIQYF
TGTGCCAGCACCCGCCCGGGGACACCCTTTGGAAGCAACATTCAGTACTTC
>TRBV6-5|TRBJ1-2|-
CASRLRGSGYGYTF
TGTGCCAGCAGGCTACGAGGGTCTGGCTATGGCTACACCTTC
>TRBV7-2|TRBJ1-2|-
CASSLTGPVSNYGYTF
TGTGCCAGCAGCTTAACGGGGCCGGTGTCTAACTATGGCTACACCTTC
>TRBV5-1|TRBJ1-2|TRBD1
CASSSQGTYGYTF
TGCGCCAGCAGTTCACAGGGGACCTATGGCTACACCTTC
>TRBV6-1|TRBJ1-5|TRBD1
CASSEATNRGYQPQHF
TGTGCCAGCAGTGAAGCAACGAACAGGGGGTATCAGCCCCAGCATTTT
>TRBV7-6|TRBJ2-2|-
CASLEGGHGELFF
TGTGCCAGCCTGGAGGGGGGTCACGGGGAGCTGTTTTTT
>TRBV5-1|TRBJ2-1|-
CASSLAGDRNYNEQFF
TGCGCCAGCAGCTTGGCCGGAGACAGGAACTACAATGAGCAGTTCTTC
>TRBV19|TRBJ1-1|-
CASSRTRVNTEAFF
TGTGCCAGTAGTAGGACAAGAGTGAACACTGAAGCTTTCTTT
>TRBV5-1|TRBJ2-5|-
CASGQETQYF
TGCGCCAGCGGCCAAGAGACCCAGTACTTC
>TRBV6-6|TRBJ1-2|TRBD1
CASTTDRGWYGYTF
TGTGCCAGCACCACTGACAGGGGCTGGTATGGCTACACCTTC
>TRBV5-4|TRBJ1-4|-
CASSLAGRGSNEKLFF
TGTGCCAGCAGCTTGGCGGGTAGGGGAAGTAATGAAAAACTGTTTTTT
>TRBV7-3|TRBJ2-1|TRBD1
CASSLIPGGHEQFF
TGTGCCAGCAGCTTAATCCCAGGGGGTCATGAGCAGTTCTTC
>TRBV19|TRBJ1-5|-
CASSITEIQHF
TGTGCCAGTAGTATAACTGAGATCCAGCATTTT
>TRBV5-8|TRBJ1-2|-
CASLPFTGWEGYTF
TGTGCCAGCCTTCCCTTTACAGGTTGGGAAGGCTACACCTTC